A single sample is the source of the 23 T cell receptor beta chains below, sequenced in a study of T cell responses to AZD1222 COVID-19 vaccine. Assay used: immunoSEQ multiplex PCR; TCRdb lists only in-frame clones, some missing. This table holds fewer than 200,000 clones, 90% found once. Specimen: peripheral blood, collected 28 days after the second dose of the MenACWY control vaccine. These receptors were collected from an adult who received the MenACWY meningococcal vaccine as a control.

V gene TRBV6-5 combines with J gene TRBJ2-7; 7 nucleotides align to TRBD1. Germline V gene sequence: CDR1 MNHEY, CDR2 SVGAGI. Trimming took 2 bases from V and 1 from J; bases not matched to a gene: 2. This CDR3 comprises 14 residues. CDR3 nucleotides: TGTGCCAGCAGTTACAGGGGACAGTCCTACGAGCAGTACTTC. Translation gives CASSYRGQSYEQYF.

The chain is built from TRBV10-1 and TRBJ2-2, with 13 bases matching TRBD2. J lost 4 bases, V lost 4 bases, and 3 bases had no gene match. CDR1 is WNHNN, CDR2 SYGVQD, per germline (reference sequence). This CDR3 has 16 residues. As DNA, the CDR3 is TGCGCCAGCAGTGGACTAGCGGGAGGCGGCACCGGGGAGCTGTTTTTT. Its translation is CASSGLAGGGTGELFF.

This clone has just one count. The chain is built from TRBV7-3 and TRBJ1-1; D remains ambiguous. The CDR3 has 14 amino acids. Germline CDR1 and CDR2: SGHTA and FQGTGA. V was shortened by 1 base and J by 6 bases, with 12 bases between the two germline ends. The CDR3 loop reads CASSLKAGSSEAFF. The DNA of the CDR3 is TGTGCCAGCAGCTTAAAAGCCGGGAGCTCTGAAGCTTTCTTT.

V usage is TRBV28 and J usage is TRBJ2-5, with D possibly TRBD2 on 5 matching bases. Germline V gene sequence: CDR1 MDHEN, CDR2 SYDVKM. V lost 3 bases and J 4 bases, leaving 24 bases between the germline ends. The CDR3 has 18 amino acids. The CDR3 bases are TGTGCCAGCAGTTTGTCCCGGGGTTTGGGGTCCCTCGGAGAGACCCAGTACTTC. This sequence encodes CASSLSRGLGSLGETQYF.

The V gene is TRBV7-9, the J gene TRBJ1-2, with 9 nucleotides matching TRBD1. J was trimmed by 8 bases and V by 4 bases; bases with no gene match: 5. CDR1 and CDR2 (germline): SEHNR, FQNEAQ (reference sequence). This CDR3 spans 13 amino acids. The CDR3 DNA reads TGTGCCAGCAGCTCCCGGACAGGGGCCGGCTACACCTTC. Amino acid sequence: CASSSRTGAGYTF.

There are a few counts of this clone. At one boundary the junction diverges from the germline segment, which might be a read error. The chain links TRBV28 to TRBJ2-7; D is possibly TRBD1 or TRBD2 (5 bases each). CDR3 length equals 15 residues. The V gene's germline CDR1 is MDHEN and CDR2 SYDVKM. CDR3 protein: CASRTYRDDSSEQYF. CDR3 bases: TGTGCCAGCAGGACATATCGGGACGACTCCTCCGAGCAGTACTTC.

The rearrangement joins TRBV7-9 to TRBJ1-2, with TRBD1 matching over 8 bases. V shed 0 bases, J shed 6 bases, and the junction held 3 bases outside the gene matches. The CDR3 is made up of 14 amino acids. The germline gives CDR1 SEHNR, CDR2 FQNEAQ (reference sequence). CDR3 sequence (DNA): TGTGCCAGCAGCTTAGCGAACAGGGGGAATGGCTACACCTTC. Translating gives CASSLANRGNGYTF.

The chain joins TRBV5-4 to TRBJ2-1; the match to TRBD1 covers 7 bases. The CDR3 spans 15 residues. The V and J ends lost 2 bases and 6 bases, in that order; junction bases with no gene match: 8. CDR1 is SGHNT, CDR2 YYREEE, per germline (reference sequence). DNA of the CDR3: TGTGCCAGCAGCTTATCACGACAGGGAGTCAATGAGCAGTTCTTC. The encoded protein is CASSLSRQGVNEQFF.

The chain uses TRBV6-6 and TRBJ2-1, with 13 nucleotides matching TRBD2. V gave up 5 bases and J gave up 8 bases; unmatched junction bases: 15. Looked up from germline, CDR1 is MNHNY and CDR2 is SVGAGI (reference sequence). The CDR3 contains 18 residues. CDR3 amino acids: CASSPLRVRTSGSYEQFF. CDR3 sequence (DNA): TGTGCCAGCAGTCCTCTAAGGGTGAGGACTAGCGGGAGCTATGAGCAGTTCTTC.

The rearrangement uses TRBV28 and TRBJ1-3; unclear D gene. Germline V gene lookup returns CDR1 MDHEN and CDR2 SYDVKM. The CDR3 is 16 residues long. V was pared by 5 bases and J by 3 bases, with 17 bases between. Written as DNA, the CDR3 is TGTGCCAGCAGTACCTGGCCTTTTCGCCTTGGAAACACCATATATTTT. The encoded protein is CASSTWPFRLGNTIYF.

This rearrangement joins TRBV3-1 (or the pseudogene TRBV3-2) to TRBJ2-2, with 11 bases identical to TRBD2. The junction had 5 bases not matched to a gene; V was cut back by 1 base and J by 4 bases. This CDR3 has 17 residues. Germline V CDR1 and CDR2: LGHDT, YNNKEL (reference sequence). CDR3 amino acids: CASSQGLAGGPTGELFF. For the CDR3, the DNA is TGTGCCAGCAGCCAAGGCCTAGCGGGAGGCCCCACCGGGGAGCTGTTTTTT.

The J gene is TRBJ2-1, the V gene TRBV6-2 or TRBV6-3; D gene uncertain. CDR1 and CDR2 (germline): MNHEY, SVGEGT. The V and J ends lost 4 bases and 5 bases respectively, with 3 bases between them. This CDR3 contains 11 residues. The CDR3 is CASSFHNEQFF. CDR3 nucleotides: TGTGCCAGCAGTTTCCACAATGAGCAGTTCTTC.

CDR3 bases: TGCGCCAGCAGCCAAGACGGGGACAGGGGGTGGAATGGCTACACCTTC. Its protein product is CASSQDGDRGWNGYTF. The chain uses TRBV4-1 and TRBJ1-2, with 11 bases fitting TRBD1. The germline V gene has CDR1 MGHRA and CDR2 YSYEKL. This CDR3 spans 16 amino acids. Trimming removed 0 bases from V and 6 bases from J; junction bases left unmatched: 6.

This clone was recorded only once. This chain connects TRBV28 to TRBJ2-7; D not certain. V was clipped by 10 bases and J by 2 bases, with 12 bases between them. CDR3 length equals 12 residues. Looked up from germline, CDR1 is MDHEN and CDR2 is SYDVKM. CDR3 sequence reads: CATIRAPYEQYF. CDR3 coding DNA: TGTGCCACCATACGGGCGCCCTACGAGCAGTACTTC.

CDR3 region: CASSKTAKPNYGYTF. CDR3 in DNA: TGTGCCAGTAGTAAGACAGCGAAGCCTAACTATGGCTACACCTTC. The V call is TRBV19, the J call TRBJ1-2, with D perhaps matching TRBD1 (5 bases). The germline CDR1 and CDR2 sequences are LNHDA and SQIVND (reference sequence). Trimming took off 4 bases at V and 0 bases at J, with 12 bases between the two ends. CDR3 length: 15 amino acids.

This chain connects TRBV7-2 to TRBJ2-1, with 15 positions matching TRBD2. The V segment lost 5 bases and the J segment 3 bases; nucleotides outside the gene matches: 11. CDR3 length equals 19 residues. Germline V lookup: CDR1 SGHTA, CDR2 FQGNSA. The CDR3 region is CASSPGRTSGRGNYNEQFF. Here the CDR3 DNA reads TGTGCCAGCAGCCCCGGGCGGACTAGCGGGAGGGGCAACTACAATGAGCAGTTCTTC.

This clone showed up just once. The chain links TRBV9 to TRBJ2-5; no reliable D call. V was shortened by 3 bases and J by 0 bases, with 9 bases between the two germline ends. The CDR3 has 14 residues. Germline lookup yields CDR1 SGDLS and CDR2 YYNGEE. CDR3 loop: CASSGRPDQETQYF. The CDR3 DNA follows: TGTGCCAGCAGCGGTAGGCCAGACCAAGAGACCCAGTACTTC.

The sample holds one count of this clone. In DNA form, the CDR3 reads TGTGCTAGTGGTTTGGGACAGGGGGCGCTTAATGAGCAGTTCTTC. This codes for CASGLGQGALNEQFF. This chain uses TRBV12-5 with TRBJ2-1, with 10 positions matching TRBD1. Germline loops: CDR1 LGHNT, CDR2 FRNRAP. The V gene end was trimmed by 1 base and the J gene end by 7 bases; junction bases not matched to a gene: 4. The CDR3 loop spans 15 amino acids.

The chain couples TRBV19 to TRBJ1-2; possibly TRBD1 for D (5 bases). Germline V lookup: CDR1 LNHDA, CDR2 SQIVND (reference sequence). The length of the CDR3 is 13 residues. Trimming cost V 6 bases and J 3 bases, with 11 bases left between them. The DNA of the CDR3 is TGTGCCAGTAGCTCGGGGGGGGACTATGGCTACACCTTC. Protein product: CASSSGGDYGYTF.

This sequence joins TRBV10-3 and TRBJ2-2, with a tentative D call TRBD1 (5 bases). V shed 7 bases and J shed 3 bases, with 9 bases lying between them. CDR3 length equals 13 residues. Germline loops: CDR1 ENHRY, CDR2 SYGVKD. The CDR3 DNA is TGTGCCATCAATAAACAGGACACCGGGGAGCTGTTTTTT. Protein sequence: CAINKQDTGELFF.

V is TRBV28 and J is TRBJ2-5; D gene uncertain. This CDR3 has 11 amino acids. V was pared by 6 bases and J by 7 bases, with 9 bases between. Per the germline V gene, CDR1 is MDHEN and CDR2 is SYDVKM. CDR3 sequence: CASSPWVTQYF. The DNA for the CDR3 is TGTGCCAGCAGCCCCTGGGTGACCCAGTACTTC.

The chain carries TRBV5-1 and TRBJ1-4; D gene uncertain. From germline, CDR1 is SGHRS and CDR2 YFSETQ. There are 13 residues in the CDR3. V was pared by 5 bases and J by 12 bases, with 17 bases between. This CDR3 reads CASRWRAREELFF. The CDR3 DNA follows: TGCGCCAGCAGATGGCGGGCCCGAGAGGAACTGTTTTTT.

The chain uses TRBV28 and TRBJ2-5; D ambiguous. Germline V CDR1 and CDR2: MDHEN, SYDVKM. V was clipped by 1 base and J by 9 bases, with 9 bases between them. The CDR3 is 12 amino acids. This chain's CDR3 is CASSLYPAAQYF. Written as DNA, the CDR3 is TGTGCCAGCAGTTTATATCCCGCGGCCCAGTACTTC.